This passage covers 13 T cell receptor beta chains from one sample sequenced in a study of T-cell reconstitution after alpha-beta-depleted transplantation in children. TCRbeta library preparation incorporated unique molecular identifiers. TCRdb used MiXCR to reprocess the PCR reads, holding one entry per CDR3 protein. The data show a few hundred thousand distinct CDR3 sequences, with over 20% seen just once and under 45% held by the top ten. The source material was PBMCs, sampled before TCRalphabeta/CD19-depleted stem cell transplant. The receptors derive from a boy younger than two with Wiskott-Aldrich syndrome, due to receive a stem cell transplant.

This rearrangement joins TRBV6-2 or TRBV6-3 to TRBJ2-5; TRBD2 agrees at 9 bases. V shed 8 bases and J 10 bases; nucleotides not matched to a gene: 17. The germline V gene encodes CDR1 MNHEY and CDR2 SVGEGT. The CDR3 covers 15 residues. The CDR3 region is CASRISGSPMRSQYF. As DNA, the CDR3 is TGTGCCAGCCGTATTAGCGGGAGTCCAATGAGGAGCCAGTACTTC.

The genes are TRBV5-1 and TRBJ2-1, with a weak D call TRBD2 (5 bases). The CDR3 is 16 amino acids. Germline assignment: CDR1 SGHRS and CDR2 YFSETQ. Deletions cut 0 bases from V and 1 base from J, with 11 bases between. CDR3 sequence reads: CASSLAGKVSYNEQFF. CDR3 DNA: TGCGCCAGCAGCTTGGCCGGGAAGGTTTCCTACAATGAGCAGTTCTTC.

The J gene is TRBJ1-1, the V gene TRBV20-1, with D perhaps matching TRBD1 (6 bases). V was shortened by 4 bases and J by 1 base, with 13 bases between the two germline ends. This CDR3 is built from 14 residues. CDR1 and CDR2 from the germline V gene are DFQATT and SNEGSKA (reference sequence). As DNA, the CDR3 is TGCAGTGCTACGAGGGGGGCCTCGAACACTGAAGCTTTCTTT. Residues: CSATRGASNTEAFF.

This chain uses TRBV7-3 with TRBJ2-5; 10 nucleotides align to TRBD1. J lost 5 bases, V lost 2 bases, and 5 bases had no gene match. The CDR3 runs to 15 residues. Germline CDR1 is SGHTA and CDR2 is FQGTGA. This CDR3 is CASSLLGQGGETQYF. The CDR3 DNA reads TGTGCCAGCAGCTTACTTGGACAGGGGGGGGAGACCCAGTACTTC.

This clonotype was counted between two and nine times. The V gene is TRBV4-2, the J gene TRBJ2-1; D is possibly TRBD2 (5 bases). V lost 4 bases and J lost 1, with 17 bases in between. The CDR3 extends over 17 amino acids. Germline V gene data show CDR1 as LGHNA and CDR2 as YNFKEQ. CDR3 amino acids: CASSPEGNHWSYNEQFF. Written as DNA, the CDR3 is TGTGCCAGCAGCCCCGAGGGCAATCACTGGTCCTACAATGAGCAGTTCTTC.

This clonotype has just a few counts. Written as DNA, the CDR3 is TGTGCCAGCAGCCAAGAGAGGGGATTCGAGGCTTTCTTT. This codes for CASSQERGFEAFF. The gene calls are TRBV4-2 and TRBJ1-1; a possible D gene is TRBD1 (5 bases). Germline CDR1 LGHNA, CDR2 YNFKEQ. The CDR3 consists of 13 residues. The V end was cut by 0 bases, the J end by 11 bases, with 13 bases between.

The table lists this clonotype with a few counts. Germline is not matched at one junction end, which may reflect a read error. The rearrangement links TRBV7-2 to TRBJ2-4; maybe TRBD2 (6 bases). The CDR3 is 14 amino acids. Germline values: CDR1 SGHTA, CDR2 FQGNSA. The CDR3 coding sequence is TGTTCCAGCAGCTTAGCGGTCAGTCAAAACATTCAGTACTTC. This codes for CSSSLAVSQNIQYF.

The gene calls are TRBV5-1 and TRBJ2-7, with 8 nucleotides matching TRBD2. The CDR3 is 14 amino acids. The V gene's germline CDR1 is SGHRS and CDR2 YFSETQ. V gave up 1 base and J gave up 2 bases; unmatched junction bases: 2. The DNA for the CDR3 is TGCGCCAGCAGCTTGCGGGAGGGCCCCTACGAGCAGTACTTC. It is translated as CASSLREGPYEQYF.

This clonotype was picked up many times. J is TRBJ2-1 and V is TRBV5-1; 11 bases map to TRBD2. The trim removed 4 bases at V and 4 bases at J, leaving 1 base unmatched. Germline assignment: CDR1 SGHRS and CDR2 YFSETQ. The CDR3 is 14 amino acids. The CDR3 here is CASSPSGGYNEQFF. The CDR3 DNA reads TGCGCCAGCAGCCCTAGCGGGGGGTACAATGAGCAGTTCTTC.

This chain links TRBV29-1 with TRBJ2-5; D is ambiguous. The CDR3 has 13 amino acids. CDR1 SQVTM and CDR2 ANQGSEA come from the germline V gene. The ends were cut back, 7 bases at V and 7 bases at J, with 19 bases in the middle. The CDR3 sequence: CSGRPEGTGTQYF. CDR3 nucleotide sequence: TGCAGCGGTCGACCCGAAGGAACTGGGACCCAGTACTTC.

The rearrangement links TRBV30 to TRBJ2-1; no clear D gene. The V gene lost 4 bases and the J gene lost 8 bases, with 0 bases spanning the gap. Germline V gives CDR1 GTSNPN, CDR2 SVGIG (reference sequence). The CDR3 runs to 8 residues. The DNA of the CDR3 is TGTGCCTGGAATGAGCAGTTCTTC. Its protein is CAWNEQFF.

This clonotype has more than one count but fewer than ten. The chain recombines TRBV4-2 with TRBJ1-2; 11 bases align to TRBD1. The J segment lost 2 bases and the V segment lost 4 bases, leaving 6 bases of the junction unmatched. Germline loops: CDR1 LGHNA, CDR2 YNFKEQ. The CDR3 runs 16 residues. CDR3 bases: TGTGCCAGCAGCCCCTGGGACAGGGGGAACAACTATGGCTACACCTTC. Encoded protein: CASSPWDRGNNYGYTF.

This chain uses TRBV5-1 with TRBJ2-2, with 7 bases identical to TRBD2. V lost 1 base, J lost 5 bases, and 8 bases stayed unmatched. The CDR3 totals 16 residues. Germline V gene sequence: CDR1 SGHRS, CDR2 YFSETQ. The CDR3 loop is CASSLWREQRTGELFF. For the CDR3, the DNA is TGCGCCAGCAGCTTGTGGCGGGAGCAGAGAACCGGGGAGCTGTTTTTT.